These 19 T cell receptor beta chains came from one sample sequenced in a study of cytomegalovirus exposure and HLA in healthy donors. This PCR relied on a set of 60 Vbeta primers and 13 Jbeta primers. Here immunoSEQ multiplex PCR was the method, and the copy in TCRdb shows in-frame clones only, minus some. The data show roughly 150,000 clones, with around 83% seen just once and over 4% held by the top ten. The sequencing input was PBMCs. These TCRs come from a man in his fifties in good health and CMV-seropositive.

This clone came up once. The CDR3 region is CASSLASYYGYTF. Here the CDR3 DNA reads TGTGCCAGCAGCTTGGCAAGCTACTATGGCTACACCTTC. This chain links TRBV5-6 with TRBJ1-2; D not certain. The CDR3 is made up of 13 amino acids. V was trimmed by 0 bases and J by 3 bases, leaving 6 bases between them. Germline loops: CDR1 SGHDT, CDR2 YYEEEE.

The DNA for the CDR3 is TGTGCCAGCACCTTCGGACAGGCACTCAATCAGCCCCAGCATTTT. Translation: CASTFGQALNQPQHF. The rearrangement joins TRBV6-1 to TRBJ1-5; 7 bases line up with TRBD1. Germline loops: CDR1 MNHNS, CDR2 SASEGT. The length of the CDR3 is 15 residues. J gave up 3 bases and V 7 bases, and 9 bases lay outside the gene matches.

V usage is TRBV27 and J usage is TRBJ1-6; 7 bases line up with TRBD1. V shed 5 bases and J 9 bases; nucleotides not matched to a gene: 13. The CDR3 covers 16 residues. Germline CDR1 reads MNHEY; CDR2 reads SMNVEV (reference sequence). CDR3 in DNA: TGTGCCAGCAGTGTTACAGGGGATGGTTCTAGTTCACCCCTCCACTTT. Amino acid sequence: CASSVTGDGSSSPLHF.

In nucleotides, the CDR3 is TGTGCCAGCTCACCGGGGACACGGGAGCAGTTCTTC. It encodes CASSPGTREQFF. V gene TRBV18 combines with J gene TRBJ2-1, with TRBD1 as a possible D gene (6 bases). CDR3 size: 12 residues. V was shortened by 3 bases and J by 10 bases, with 10 bases between the two germline ends. Germline V CDR1 and CDR2: KGHSH, LQKENI.

The V and J genes are TRBV10-1 and TRBJ2-2, with a tentative D call TRBD1 (5 bases). Germline assignment: CDR1 WNHNN and CDR2 SYGVQD (reference sequence). V lost 4 bases, J lost 4 bases, and 13 bases lay in between. The CDR3 is 15 residues long. The CDR3 is CASSARDPSTGELFF. CDR3 nucleotides: TGCGCCAGCAGTGCCAGGGATCCCAGCACCGGGGAGCTGTTTTTT.

The chain links TRBV7-9 to TRBJ1-2; D uncertain. Trimming cost V 5 bases and J 4 bases, with 11 bases left between them. CDR3 length: 13 residues. CDR1 and CDR2 from the germline V gene are SEHNR and FQNEAQ (reference sequence). The CDR3 reads CASSQGLLYGYTF. The CDR3 coding sequence is TGTGCCAGCAGCCAAGGACTGCTCTATGGCTACACCTTC.

The chain joins TRBV10-2 to TRBJ1-4, with D maybe TRBD1 (5 bases). Per germline, CDR1 WSHSY and CDR2 SAAADI. The length of the CDR3 is 14 residues. Trimming removed 1 base from V and 8 bases from J, with 11 bases in between. The CDR3 nucleotides read TGCGCCAGCAGTGAGTTGGGGGAGGAAGAAAAACTGTTTTTT. It translates to CASSELGEEEKLFF.

The rearrangement links TRBV5-4 to TRBJ2-3; 11 positions match TRBD2. Germline lookup yields CDR1 SGHNT and CDR2 YYREEE (reference sequence). The CDR3 extends over 16 amino acids. V was clipped by 4 bases and J by 2 bases; unmatched bases: 6. The CDR3 sequence is CASSRLTSGITDTQYF. The DNA of the CDR3 is TGTGCCAGCAGCCGACTGACTAGCGGGATCACAGATACGCAGTATTTT.

The CDR3 sequence: CASSFGTENEKLFF. CDR3 bases: TGTGCCAGCAGCTTCGGGACAGAGAATGAAAAACTGTTTTTT. V usage is TRBV5-6 and J usage is TRBJ1-4, with 7 bases aligning to TRBD1. Trimming at V came to 2 bases and at J to 5 bases, leaving 3 bases not matched to a gene. Germline loops: CDR1 SGHDT, CDR2 YYEEEE. The length of the CDR3 is 14 residues.

The chain combines TRBV7-8 with TRBJ1-4; D gene uncertain. Trimming left V 2 bases short and J 8 bases short, with 18 bases between. Germline V CDR1 and CDR2: SGHVS, FQNEAQ. CDR3 length: 16 amino acids. This CDR3 is CASSLYDGEGGEKLFF. The CDR3, as DNA: TGTGCCAGCAGCTTATACGACGGGGAAGGTGGCGAAAAACTGTTTTTT.

About this clone: An end of the junction does not agree with germline; a read error may underlie this. The chain has TRBV9 and TRBJ2-3, with D possibly matching TRBD2 (5 bases). Germline V CDR1 and CDR2: SGDLS, YYNGEE. CDR3 length: 14 residues. CDR3 sequence (DNA): TGTGCCAGCAGCGTAGCCGCTAGCAGAGATACGCAGTATTTT. Its protein is CASSVAASRDTQYF.

The rearrangement joins TRBV28 to TRBJ2-7, with TRBD2 matching 11 bases. With 4 bases clipped from V and 6 bases from J, the junction kept 11 bases outside the gene matches. The germline V gene has CDR1 MDHEN and CDR2 SYDVKM. The CDR3 contains 16 residues. CDR3 bases: TGTGCCAGCAGTTCCCTCATGACTAGCGGGGCGTCCGAGCAGTACTTC. Amino acid sequence: CASSSLMTSGASEQYF.

The CDR3 reads CASSFREGRNTEAFF. The DNA for the CDR3 is TGTGCCAGCTCATTCAGGGAGGGGAGGAACACTGAAGCTTTCTTT. The chain is built from TRBV18 and TRBJ1-1; maybe TRBD1 (5 bases). The CDR3 has 15 residues. V was shortened by 5 bases and J by 1 base, with 14 bases between the two germline ends. Germline V lookup: CDR1 KGHSH, CDR2 LQKENI. Together with reference TRBV18 and TRBJ1-1, the CDR3 gives the full variable domain: NAGVMQNPRHLVRRRGQEARLRCSPMKGHSHVYWYRQLPEEGLKFMVYLQKENIIDESGMPKERFSAEFPKEGPSILRIQQVVRGDSAAYFCASSFREGRNTEAFFGQGTRLTVV.

The CDR3 DNA reads TGTGCCAGCAGCCAGACAGGGTTCACAGATACGCAGTATTTT. Translating it yields CASSQTGFTDTQYF. The genes are TRBV14 and TRBJ2-3; 7 nucleotides line up with TRBD1. The CDR3 is 14 residues long. Germline lookup yields CDR1 SGHDN and CDR2 FVKESK. Trimming at V came to 3 bases and at J to 2 bases, leaving 2 bases not matched to a gene.

This clone was observed a few times. The V call is TRBV15, the J call TRBJ1-3; D is unclear. Germline-derived CDR1 and CDR2 are LNHNV and YYDKDF (reference sequence). The CDR3 length is 15 residues. Trimming took off 5 bases at V and 3 bases at J, with 14 bases between the two ends. Here the CDR3 DNA reads TGTGCCACCAGCCCAGAGACAAGTCGTGGAAACACCATATATTTT. Amino acid sequence: CATSPETSRGNTIYF.

The rearrangement links TRBV27 to TRBJ2-7, with 12 bases matching TRBD2. This CDR3 comprises 14 residues. Germline assignment: CDR1 MNHEY and CDR2 SMNVEV (reference sequence). The trim removed 6 bases at V and 4 bases at J, leaving 4 bases unmatched. This CDR3 reads CASSRLAGVYEQYF. The CDR3 nucleotides read TGTGCCAGCAGCCGACTAGCGGGAGTGTACGAGCAGTACTTC.

This clone has more than one count but fewer than ten. The chain employs TRBV2 and TRBJ2-5; 10 nucleotides line up with TRBD1. Germline V gene sequence: CDR1 SNHLY, CDR2 FYNNEI. This CDR3 contains 11 residues. The junction had 1 base not matched to a gene; V was cut back by 8 bases and J by 7 bases. CDR3 nucleotides: TGTGCCAGCGGGACAGGGGCGACCCAGTACTTC. Residues: CASGTGATQYF.

The CDR3 region has the DNA TGCGCCAGCAGCCAAGGATCTGGGCGCACCTACGAGCAGTACTTC. Translated: CASSQGSGRTYEQYF. J is TRBJ2-5 and V is TRBV4-1; D ambiguous. TRBJ2-7 explains the end of the DNA better; the J call may be wrong. This CDR3 is 15 amino acids long. Germline-derived CDR1 and CDR2 are MGHRA and YSYEKL.

This clone was observed a few times. The chain's CDR3 is CASSDRTSGSYEQYF. The CDR3 DNA is TGTGCCAGCAGCGACCGGACTAGCGGGAGTTACGAGCAGTACTTC. The V and J genes are TRBV27 and TRBJ2-7; 13 positions agree with TRBD2. This CDR3 comprises 15 residues. J lost 4 bases, V lost 6 bases, and 6 bases had no gene match. Germline V gene data show CDR1 as MNHEY and CDR2 as SMNVEV (reference sequence).